This record looks at one T cell receptor (beta chain) sequence and its context. The germline V gene encodes CDR1 ENHRY and CDR2 SYGVKD. V dropped 5 bases and J dropped 5 bases, with 9 bases sitting between them. The CDR3 totals 13 residues. The data are from a study of blood T cell repertoires in COVID-19. In the study overall: Sites across the United States, Italy and Spain contributed samples from acute and convalescent COVID-19. T cells, B-cell-depleted T cells, or PBMCs provided the cDNA or gDNA that served as material.

As handled by the study authors: Nucleated cell counts were estimated from reference gene primer amplification. Clones were sequenced by immunoSEQ multiplex PCR, and TCRdb holds only the in-frame ones, with some missing. That table supplies the V and J calls and clone size; D and trimming were determined from the DNA. The profile shows over 140,000 clones, approximately 84% of them singletons. This receptor was identified in a woman aged 55-75 years with acute or convalescent COVID-19. The sequenced sample consisted of peripheral blood. J is TRBJ1-4 and V is TRBV10-3, with D uncertain. CDR3 sequence reads: CAISPGGNEKLFF. In DNA, the CDR3 is TGTGCCATCAGTCCAGGAGGGAATGAAAAACTGTTTTTT.